Listed here are 13 T cell receptor beta chains from one sample, sequenced in a study of blood T cells in healthy people across ages. Primed by a sample-barcoded 5' primer and a J-beta primer mix, a second PCR proceeded for about 6 to 11 cycles. TCRdb used MiXCR to reprocess the 5' RACE reads, holding one entry per CDR3 protein. This table has hundreds of thousands of distinct CDR3 sequences, 40% to 45% appearing once. The specimen was blood. The receptors come from an elderly man in good health.

Regarding this clonotype: Compared with germline, one end of the junction differs, possibly owing to a read error. This chain uses TRBV20-1 with TRBJ2-1; 10 bases are a match to TRBD2. The germline gives CDR1 DFQATT, CDR2 SNEGSKA (reference sequence). CDR3 length: 15 amino acids. For the CDR3, the DNA is TGCGGTGCTATAACTCCCGGGACTAGCGATAATGAGCAGTTCTTC. Encoded protein: CGAITPGTSDNEQFF.

This clonotype showed up just a few times. The rearrangement joins TRBV28 to TRBJ2-5, with 10 bases lining up with TRBD1. The J call may be faulty, since TRBJ2-7 better matches the DNA end. This CDR3 has 14 amino acids. Germline assignment: CDR1 MDHEN and CDR2 SYDVKM. The CDR3 DNA follows: TGTGCCAGCTTACTTGGGACAGGGGTTTCCGAGCAGTACTTC. Protein product: CASLLGTGVSEQYF.

The V call is TRBV20-1, the J call TRBJ2-3, with D possibly being TRBD1 or TRBD2 (5 bases each). Germline lookup yields CDR1 DFQATT and CDR2 SNEGSKA (reference sequence). The CDR3 covers 13 residues. V was shortened by 4 bases and J by 6 bases, with 14 bases between the two germline ends. In nucleotides, the CDR3 is TGCAGTGCTATACTCGGGACGACCGATACGCAGTATTTT. It yields the protein CSAILGTTDTQYF.

The sample holds a few counts of this clonotype. This chain uses TRBV5-1 with TRBJ1-1; a possible D gene is TRBD1 (6 bases). V was trimmed by 7 bases and J by 0 bases, leaving 16 bases between them. The germline V gene has CDR1 SGHRS and CDR2 YFSETQ. The CDR3 has 15 residues. CDR3 residues: CASGKQGQLNTEAFF. In nucleotides, the CDR3 is TGCGCCAGCGGGAAGCAGGGGCAATTGAACACTGAAGCTTTCTTT.

This chain joins TRBV19 and TRBJ2-2; D uncertain. V was clipped by 5 bases and J by 3 bases, with 10 bases between them. Per germline, CDR1 LNHDA and CDR2 SQIVND (reference sequence). The CDR3 contains 14 residues. CDR3 sequence reads: CASSLGMDTGELFF. In DNA form, the CDR3 reads TGTGCCAGTAGTCTGGGGATGGACACCGGGGAGCTGTTTTTT.

The table lists this clonotype with a count of one. The V gene is TRBV5-1, the J gene TRBJ2-1; 7 bases are a match to TRBD2. The CDR3 consists of 17 residues. Germline CDR1 and CDR2: SGHRS and YFSETQ. J was trimmed by 0 bases and V by 0 bases; bases with no gene match: 6. Here the CDR3 reads CASSLGGGLSSYNEQFF. CDR3 nucleotides: TGCGCCAGCAGCTTGGGGGGGGGACTGAGCTCCTACAATGAGCAGTTCTTC.

The chain joins TRBV7-3 to TRBJ2-2; possibly TRBD2 for D (5 bases). Looked up from germline, CDR1 is SGHTA and CDR2 is FQGTGA. The ends were cut back, 7 bases at V and 1 base at J, with 13 bases in the middle. CDR3 size: 15 residues. Here the CDR3 DNA reads TGTGCCAGCACTTCGACGGGATTGAACACCGGGGAGCTGTTTTTT. It is translated as CASTSTGLNTGELFF.

The rearrangement links TRBV4-2 to TRBJ2-5; 14 bases map to TRBD2. CDR1 and CDR2 from the germline V gene are LGHNA and YNFKEQ. This CDR3 comprises 18 residues. V lost 1 base and J lost 5; bases outside the gene matches: 9. The CDR3 nucleotides read TGTGCCAGCAGCCAAGTTCCGACTAGCGGGAGGGCCGGCGAGACCCAGTACTTC. Amino acid sequence: CASSQVPTSGRAGETQYF.

The chain links TRBV7-9 to TRBJ2-4; 8 bases are shared with TRBD2. Germline CDR1 is SEHNR and CDR2 is FQNEAQ (reference sequence). Germline trimming cut 3 bases from V and 13 bases from J; bases unmatched to any gene: 14. This CDR3 is built from 15 residues. In nucleotides, the CDR3 is TGTGCCAGCAGCTTGGGTAGCGGGGTTTACAATGAGCAGTACTTC. Amino acid sequence: CASSLGSGVYNEQYF.

The V and J genes are TRBV6-4 and TRBJ2-3; D may correspond to TRBD1 or TRBD2 (5 bases each). Trimming cost V 4 bases and J 4 bases, with 9 bases left between them. CDR1 is MRHNA, CDR2 SNTAGT, per germline. This CDR3 has 13 residues. For the CDR3, the DNA is TGTGCCAGCAGTGCCCGGGACGCAGATACGCAGTATTTT. Protein: CASSARDADTQYF.

This chain links TRBV7-2 with TRBJ1-2, with 7 bases matching TRBD1. The V gene's germline CDR1 is SGHTA and CDR2 FQGNSA. The CDR3 is made up of 12 amino acids. The J segment lost 8 bases and the V segment lost 5 bases, leaving 5 bases of the junction unmatched. The CDR3 protein is CASSLTGPGYTF. The DNA for the CDR3 is TGTGCCAGCAGCCTGACAGGGCCCGGCTACACCTTC. Filled out from reference TRBV7-2 and TRBJ1-2, the complete variable domain reads GAGVSQSPSNKVTEKGKDVELRCDPISGHTALYWYRQSLGQGLEFLIYFQGNSAPDKSGLPSDRFSAERTGGSVSTLTIQRTQQEDSAVYLCASSLTGPGYTFGSGTRLTVV.

This clonotype showed up just a few times. The chain uses TRBV20-1 and TRBJ2-7; TRBD2 matches at 9 bases. This CDR3 comprises 16 residues. Germline V CDR1 and CDR2: DFQATT, SNEGSKA (reference sequence). V lost 6 bases, J lost 0 bases, and 12 bases stayed unmatched. DNA for the CDR3: TGCAGTGCCCCACGCTCACTAGCGGGCAACTCCTACGAGCAGTACTTC. Translation gives CSAPRSLAGNSYEQYF.

This clonotype has only a few counts. V and J are TRBV6-1 and TRBJ2-3; TRBD1 might be the D (5 bases). The germline V gene encodes CDR1 MNHNS and CDR2 SASEGT. This CDR3 is built from 14 residues. V was cut by 5 bases and J by 5 bases, with 14 bases left in between. This CDR3 reads CASSHNVQGDTQYF. The CDR3 DNA reads TGTGCCAGCAGTCATAACGTTCAGGGAGATACGCAGTATTTT.